What follows describes a single TCR beta chain. What it binds is not known. Additional DNA sequences in this sample encode the identical CDR3. Germline V lookup: CDR1 SGHTA, CDR2 FQGNSA. CDR3 length: 15 amino acids. V was shortened by 0 bases and J by 2 bases, with 8 bases between the two germline ends. The source of the sample is a study of shared clonotypes between healthy human individuals. Study outcomes and limitations: The study generally estimated greater richness for naive than memory subsets. Since donors were few, the genetic and exposure-history diversity represented was limited.

Each of the donors was a healthy adult who was HIV-negative and had not had a recent acute infection or vaccination. Deep was the level at which the assay was run. Profiled with immunoSEQ multiplex PCR; TCRdb holds only in-frame clones, not every one. The profile shows 2,100,000 or so clones, 90% to 96% of them singletons. The sequencing input was naive CD4+ T cells sorted from blood. The sample's subset: CD45RA+ positively selected. The source is a man younger than 35 in good health. The genes are TRBV7-2 and TRBJ2-1, with D perhaps TRBD2 (6 bases). CDR3 sequence: CASSLASGPYNEQFF. The DNA of the CDR3 is TGTGCCAGCAGCTTAGCTAGCGGACCCTACAATGAGCAGTTCTTC.